Listed below are T cell receptor beta chains from one sample, sequenced in a study of cytomegalovirus exposure and HLA in healthy donors. The method was immunoSEQ multiplex PCR; TCRdb's version includes in-frame clones alone and lacks a portion of them. This sample has roughly 130,000 clones, with more than 60% found just once. The sequenced sample consisted of PBMCs. These receptors originate from a man aged 18-30 years in good health and CMV-seronegative. Each CDR3 is given with its conserved first and last residue. A D gene is named only where the DNA matches it firmly. The size entry is marked missing in some rows and otherwise reads once, few, many or a size class.

D	V	J	size	DNA	CDR3
NA	TRBV11-2	TRBJ2-1	NA	TGTGCCAGCAGCTTTGCAGGGCCTTTAAGAAGGGTGGACAATGAGCAGTTCTTC	CASSFAGPLRRVDNEQFF
NA	TRBV27	TRBJ1-2	few	TGTGCCAGCAGGGGACAAAACTTCTATGGCTACACCTTC	CASRGQNFYGYTF
TRBD1	TRBV30	TRBJ1-2	NA	TGTGCCTGGAGTGCCGGACAGGGGGCCGTTGATGGCTACACCTTC	CAWSAGQGAVDGYTF
NA	TRBV19	TRBJ1-1	NA	TGTGCCAGTAGTAGAGGCGGGGGACGGTTGAACACTGAAGCTTTCTTT	CASSRGGGRLNTEAFF
TRBD1	TRBV7-9	TRBJ1-2	once	TGTGCCAGCAGCCCGACAGGGGCCGTCGAATATGGCTACACCTTC	CASSPTGAVEYGYTF
NA	TRBV29-1	TRBJ1-5	NA	TGCAGCGTTGCCACCGGGGGGGCGAGACAGCCCCAGCATTTT	CSVATGGARQPQHF
TRBD1	TRBV18	TRBJ1-2	few	TGTGCCAGCTCACCCTGGACAGGCTATGGCTACACCTTC	CASSPWTGYGYTF
NA	TRBV27	TRBJ1-1	once	TGTGCCAGCAGTTTATCGGGGAGGGGTACGAACACTGAAGCTTTCTTT	CASSLSGRGTNTEAFF
TRBD2	TRBV7-9	TRBJ2-3	NA	TGTGCCAGCAGCTTAGGGACTAGCGGGAGTAGCACAGATACGCAGTATTTT	CASSLGTSGSSTDTQYF
TRBD2	TRBV14	TRBJ2-7	NA	TGTGCCAGCAGCCAAGAGATTGGCGGGGGGGCCCGGTACTTC	CASSQEIGGGARYF
NA	TRBV11-2	TRBJ2-5	NA	TGTGCCAGCAGCCCTGCGGAGACCCAGTACTTC	CASSPAETQYF
NA	TRBV11-3	TRBJ2-7	NA	TGTGCCAGCAGCTTAAGCAGGGACTACGAGCAGTACTTC	CASSLSRDYEQYF
TRBD2	TRBV11-2	TRBJ2-7	NA	TGTGCCAGCAGCTTAGGGGGGCTAGCGGGGGGGCGAAGCGAGCAGTACTTC	CASSLGGLAGGRSEQYF
NA	TRBV6-5	TRBJ1-1	NA	TGTGCCAGCAGACCCACCCGCGGGGGCCCTGAAGCTTTCTTT	CASRPTRGGPEAFF
TRBD2	TRBV28	TRBJ2-2	NA	TGTGCCAGCAGTTTACACCGGGGACTAGCATTTGATGGGGAGCTGTTTTTT	CASSLHRGLAFDGELFF
TRBD1	TRBV7-9	TRBJ1-5	NA	TGTGCCAGCAGCGATGGACAGGCGATCAATCAGCCCCAGCATTTT	CASSDGQAINQPQHF
TRBD1	TRBV16	TRBJ1-5	NA	TGTGCCAGCAGTCTAGACAGGGCCGATCAGCCCCAGCATTTT	CASSLDRADQPQHF